This T cell receptor (beta chain) was captured by sequencing in a study of OX40 agonist ivuxolimab in advanced cancers. As for the study in general: Given to patients was ivuxolimab, an agonistic anti-OX40 (CD134) antibody. The dose-escalation group included hepatocellular carcinoma, melanoma, renal cell carcinoma and head and neck cancer.

CDR1 is SNHLY, CDR2 FYNNEI, per germline. CDR3 length equals 15 residues. V was cut by 6 bases and J by 0 bases, with 11 bases left in between. Measured with immunoSEQ multiplex PCR; TCRdb has only the in-frame clones, and not every one. The sample shows around 63,000 clones, around 91% of them seen only once. The clonotype was recovered from an adult with an advanced solid tumor such as melanoma, head and neck, liver or kidney cancer. V is TRBV2 and J is TRBJ1-4; no definite D call. The source was CD4+ or CD8+ T cells sorted from blood, collected in a trial of the OX40 agonist ivuxolimab. CDR3 nucleotide sequence: TGTGCCAGCAGGGCTCACATCGCAACTAATGAAAAACTGTTTTTT. It is translated as CASRAHIATNEKLFF.